The 8 T cell receptor beta chains listed next were all sequenced from one sample in a study of T cells after yellow fever vaccination. TCRdb reprocessed the 5' RACE reads with MiXCR, giving one entry per CDR3 protein. Of around 610,000 distinct CDR3 sequences listed, approximately 13% are singletons. This material consisted of PBMCs, taken on the day of the yellow fever booster vaccination. These receptors all come from a man aged 30 to 39 who received the YFV17D yellow fever vaccine.

The chain joins TRBV5-4 to TRBJ2-5, with 9 bases that match TRBD1. The trim removed 4 bases at V and 2 bases at J, leaving 6 bases unmatched. CDR1 is SGHNT, CDR2 YYREEE, per germline (reference sequence). CDR3 size: 15 residues. In DNA form, the CDR3 reads TGTGCCAGCAGCCTCACCGGACAGGGGCAAGAGACCCAGTACTTC. It yields the protein CASSLTGQGQETQYF. Looking up the rest from reference TRBV5-4 and TRBJ2-5 gives the full variable domain: ETGVTQSPTHLIKTRGQQVTLRCSSQSGHNTVSWYQQALGQGPQFIFQYYREEENGRGNFPPRFSGLQFPNYSSELNVNALELDDSALYLCASSLTGQGQETQYFGPGTRLLVL.

The sample holds a few counts of this clonotype. J is TRBJ2-7 and V is TRBV7-9; D is unclear. Trimming pared 1 base from V and 2 bases from J, leaving 12 bases between. The V gene's germline CDR1 is SEHNR and CDR2 FQNEAQ (reference sequence). The CDR3 is made up of 15 amino acids. In DNA form, the CDR3 reads TGTGCCAGCAGCTTAGGGCTGGATGTGGCCTACGAGCAGTACTTC. It specifies CASSLGLDVAYEQYF. The entire variable domain, with the rest obtained from reference TRBV7-9 and TRBJ2-7, is as follows: DTGVSQNPRHKITKRGQNVTFRCDPISEHNRLYWYRQTLGQGPEFLTYFQNEAQLEKSRLLSDRFSAERPKGSFSTLEIQRTEQGDSAMYLCASSLGLDVAYEQYFGPGTRLTVT.

V and J are TRBV7-8 and TRBJ2-5; the match to TRBD2 covers 7 bases. The germline gives CDR1 SGHVS, CDR2 FQNEAQ. J lost 0 bases, V lost 6 bases, and 10 bases had no gene match. This CDR3 has 16 amino acids. In DNA, the CDR3 is TGTGCCAGCAGTCCCCGAGGAGCGGGGCACCAAGAGACCCAGTACTTC. Protein product: CASSPRGAGHQETQYF.

In its sample, this clonotype was seen a few times. This chain links TRBV28 with TRBJ2-1; 9 bases map to TRBD1. The CDR3 consists of 16 residues. V gave up 5 bases and J gave up 10 bases; unmatched junction bases: 15. Per the germline V gene, CDR1 is MDHEN and CDR2 is SYDVKM. CDR3 nucleotides: TGTGCCAGCAGTCTATACTCCGGGACAGGGTCGAGGGAGCAGTTCTTC. This sequence encodes CASSLYSGTGSREQFF.

This clonotype was detected ten times or more. This chain links TRBV7-8 with TRBJ2-1; no reliable D call. The V end was cut by 5 bases, the J end by 9 bases, with 11 bases between. CDR1 is SGHVS and CDR2 is FQNEAQ in the germline V gene. The CDR3 spans 12 residues. The CDR3 nucleotides read TGTGCCAGCAGCCCCTTATTGGGTGAGCAGTTCTTC. Translation gives CASSPLLGEQFF.

This clonotype has at least ten counts. The chain recombines TRBV7-2 with TRBJ1-1, with D possibly matching TRBD1 (5 bases). Germline-derived CDR1 and CDR2 are SGHTA and FQGNSA. The V and J ends lost 5 bases and 1 base respectively, with 8 bases between them. The CDR3 runs 13 residues. CDR3 region: CASSKTANTEAFF. CDR3 sequence (DNA): TGTGCCAGCAGCAAGACAGCGAACACTGAAGCTTTCTTT.

This rearrangement joins TRBV29-1 to TRBJ2-5; 12 bases are a match to TRBD2. The germline V gene encodes CDR1 SQVTM and CDR2 ANQGSEA. J lost 4 bases, V lost 8 bases, and 8 bases had no gene match. There are 14 residues in the CDR3. CDR3 amino acids: CSIGLAGRRETQYF. The CDR3 nucleotides are TGCAGCATCGGACTAGCGGGGCGGAGAGAGACCCAGTACTTC.

This clonotype turned up a few times. The rearrangement links TRBV18 to TRBJ1-5; D perhaps matches TRBD1 (5 bases). V was clipped by 3 bases and J by 8 bases, with 14 bases between them. The CDR3 is 14 residues long. The germline V gene has CDR1 KGHSH and CDR2 LQKENI. The CDR3 sequence: CASSPTGAIEPQHF. Here the CDR3 DNA reads TGTGCCAGCTCACCTACAGGTGCCATCGAGCCCCAGCATTTT.